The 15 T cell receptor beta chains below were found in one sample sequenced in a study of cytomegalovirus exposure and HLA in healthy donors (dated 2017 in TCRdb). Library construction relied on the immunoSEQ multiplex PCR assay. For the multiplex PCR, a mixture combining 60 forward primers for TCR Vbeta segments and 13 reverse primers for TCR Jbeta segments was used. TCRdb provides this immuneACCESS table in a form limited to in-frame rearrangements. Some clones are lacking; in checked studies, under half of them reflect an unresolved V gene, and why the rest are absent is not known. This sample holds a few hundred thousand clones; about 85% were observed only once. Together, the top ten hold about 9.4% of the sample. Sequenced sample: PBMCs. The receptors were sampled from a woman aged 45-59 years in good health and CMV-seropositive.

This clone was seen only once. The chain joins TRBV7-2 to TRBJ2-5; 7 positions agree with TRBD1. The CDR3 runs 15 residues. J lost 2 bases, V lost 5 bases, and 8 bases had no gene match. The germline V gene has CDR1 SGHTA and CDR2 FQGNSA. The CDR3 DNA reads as TGTGCCAGCAGCCCCCGGACAGGCGGACAAGAGACCCAGTACTTC. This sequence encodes CASSPRTGGQETQYF.

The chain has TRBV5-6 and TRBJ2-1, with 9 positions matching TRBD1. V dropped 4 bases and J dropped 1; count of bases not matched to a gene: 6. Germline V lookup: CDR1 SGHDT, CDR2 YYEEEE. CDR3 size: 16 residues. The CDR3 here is CASSTGGTGSYNEQFF. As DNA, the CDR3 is TGTGCCAGCAGCACGGGTGGGACAGGGTCCTACAATGAGCAGTTCTTC.

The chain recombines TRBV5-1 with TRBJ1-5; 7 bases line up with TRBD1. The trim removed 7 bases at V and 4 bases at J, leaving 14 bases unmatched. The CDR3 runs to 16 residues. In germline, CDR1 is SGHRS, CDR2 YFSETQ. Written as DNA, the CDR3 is TGCGCCAGCCGGGAGAACCCGGGACAGACAAATCAGCCCCAGCATTTT. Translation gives CASRENPGQTNQPQHF. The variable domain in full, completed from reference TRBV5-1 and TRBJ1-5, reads KAGVTQTPRYLIKTRGQQVTLSCSPISGHRSVSWYQQTPGQGLQFLFEYFSETQRNKGNFPGRFSGRQFSNSRSEMNVSTLELGDSALYLCASRENPGQTNQPQHFGDGTRLSIL.

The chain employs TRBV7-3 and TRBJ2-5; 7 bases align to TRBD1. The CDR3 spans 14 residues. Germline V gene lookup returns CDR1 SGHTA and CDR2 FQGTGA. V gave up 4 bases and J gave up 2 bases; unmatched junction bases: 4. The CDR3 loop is CASSYGTAQETQYF. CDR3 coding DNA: TGTGCCAGCAGCTACGGGACAGCTCAAGAGACCCAGTACTTC.

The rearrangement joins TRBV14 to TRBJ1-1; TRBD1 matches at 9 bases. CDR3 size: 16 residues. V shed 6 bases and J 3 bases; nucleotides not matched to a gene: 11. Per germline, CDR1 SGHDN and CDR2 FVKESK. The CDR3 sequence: CASSYRGPGLDTEAFF. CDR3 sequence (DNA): TGTGCCAGCAGTTACAGGGGGCCGGGGCTGGACACTGAAGCTTTCTTT.

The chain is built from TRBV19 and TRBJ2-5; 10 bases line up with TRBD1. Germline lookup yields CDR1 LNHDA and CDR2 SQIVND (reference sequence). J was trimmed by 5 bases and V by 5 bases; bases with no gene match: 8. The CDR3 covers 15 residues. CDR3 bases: TGTGCCAGTAGTGCCCGACAGGGGGCAGGGGAGACCCAGTACTTC. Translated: CASSARQGAGETQYF.

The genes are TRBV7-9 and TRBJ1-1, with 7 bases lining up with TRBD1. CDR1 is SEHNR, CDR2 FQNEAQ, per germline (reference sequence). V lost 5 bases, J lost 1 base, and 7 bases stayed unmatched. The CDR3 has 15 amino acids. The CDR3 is CASSDRQGANTEAFF. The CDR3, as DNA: TGTGCCAGCAGCGACCGACAGGGCGCGAACACTGAAGCTTTCTTT.

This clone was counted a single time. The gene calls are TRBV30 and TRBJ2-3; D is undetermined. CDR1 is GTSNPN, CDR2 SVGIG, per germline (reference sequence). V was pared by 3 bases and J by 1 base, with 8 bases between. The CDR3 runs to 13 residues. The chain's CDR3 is CAWSSQGTDTQYF. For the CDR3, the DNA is TGTGCCTGGAGCTCGCAGGGCACAGATACGCAGTATTTT.

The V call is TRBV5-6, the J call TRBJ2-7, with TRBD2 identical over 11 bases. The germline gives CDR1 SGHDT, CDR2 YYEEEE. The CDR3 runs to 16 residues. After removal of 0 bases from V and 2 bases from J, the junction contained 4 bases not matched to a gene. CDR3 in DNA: TGTGCCAGCAGCTTGGTTGGGACTAGCGGACCCTACGAGCAGTACTTC. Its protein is CASSLVGTSGPYEQYF.

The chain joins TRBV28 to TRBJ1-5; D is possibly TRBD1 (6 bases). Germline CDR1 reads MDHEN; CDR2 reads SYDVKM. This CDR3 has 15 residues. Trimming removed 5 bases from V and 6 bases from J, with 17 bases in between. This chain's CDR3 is CASSAAGGSGQPQHF. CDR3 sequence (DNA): TGTGCCAGCAGTGCCGCGGGGGGCTCAGGTCAGCCCCAGCATTTT.

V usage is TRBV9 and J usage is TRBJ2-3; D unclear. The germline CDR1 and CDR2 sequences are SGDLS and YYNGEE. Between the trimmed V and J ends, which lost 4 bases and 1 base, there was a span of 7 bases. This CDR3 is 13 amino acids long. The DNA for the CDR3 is TGTGCCAGCAGCCCGAGAGGCACAGATACGCAGTATTTT. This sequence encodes CASSPRGTDTQYF.

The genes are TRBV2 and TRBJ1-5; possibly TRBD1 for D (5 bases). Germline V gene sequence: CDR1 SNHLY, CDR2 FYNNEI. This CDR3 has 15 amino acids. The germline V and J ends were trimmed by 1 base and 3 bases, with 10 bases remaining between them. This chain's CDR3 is CASSEDYRNNQPQHF. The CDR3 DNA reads TGTGCCAGCAGTGAAGATTACAGGAACAATCAGCCCCAGCATTTT.

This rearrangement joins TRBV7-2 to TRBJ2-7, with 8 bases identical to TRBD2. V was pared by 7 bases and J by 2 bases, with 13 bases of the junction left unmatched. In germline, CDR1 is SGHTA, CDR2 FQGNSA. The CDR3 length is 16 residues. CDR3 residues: CASTLSLGGGPYEQYF. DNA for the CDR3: TGTGCCAGCACACTATCCCTGGGCGGGGGGCCCTACGAGCAGTACTTC. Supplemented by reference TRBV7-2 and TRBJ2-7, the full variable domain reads GAGVSQSPSNKVTEKGKDVELRCDPISGHTALYWYRQSLGQGLEFLIYFQGNSAPDKSGLPSDRFSAERTGGSVSTLTIQRTQQEDSAVYLCASTLSLGGGPYEQYFGPGTRLTVT.

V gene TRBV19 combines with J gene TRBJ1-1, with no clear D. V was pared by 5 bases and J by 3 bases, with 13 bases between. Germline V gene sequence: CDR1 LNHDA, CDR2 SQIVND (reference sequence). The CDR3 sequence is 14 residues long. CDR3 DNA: TGTGCCAGTAGTTTCGGACTGGGGTACACTGAAGCTTTCTTT. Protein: CASSFGLGYTEAFF. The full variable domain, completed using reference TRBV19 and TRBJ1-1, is DGGITQSPKYLFRKEGQNVTLSCEQNLNHDAMYWYRQDPGQGLRLIYYSQIVNDFQKGDIAEGYSVSREKKESFPLTVTSAQKNPTAFYLCASSFGLGYTEAFFGQGTRLTVV.

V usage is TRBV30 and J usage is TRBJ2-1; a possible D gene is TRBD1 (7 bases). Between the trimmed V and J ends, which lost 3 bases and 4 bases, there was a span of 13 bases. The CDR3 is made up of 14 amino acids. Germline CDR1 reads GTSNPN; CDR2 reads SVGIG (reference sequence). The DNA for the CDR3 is TGTGCCTGGAGCGCGGGACAGCTTTACAATGAGCAGTTCTTC. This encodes CAWSAGQLYNEQFF.